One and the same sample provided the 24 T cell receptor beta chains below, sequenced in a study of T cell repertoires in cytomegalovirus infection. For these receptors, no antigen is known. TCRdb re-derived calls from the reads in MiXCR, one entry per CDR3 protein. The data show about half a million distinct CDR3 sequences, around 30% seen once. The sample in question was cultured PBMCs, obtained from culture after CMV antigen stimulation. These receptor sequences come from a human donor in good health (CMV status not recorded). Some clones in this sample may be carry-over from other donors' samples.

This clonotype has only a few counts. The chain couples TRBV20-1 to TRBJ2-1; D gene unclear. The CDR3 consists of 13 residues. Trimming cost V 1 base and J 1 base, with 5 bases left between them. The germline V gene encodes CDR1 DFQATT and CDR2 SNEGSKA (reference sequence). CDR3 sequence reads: CSARGPSYNEQFF. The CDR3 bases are TGCAGTGCTAGAGGTCCTTCCTACAATGAGCAGTTCTTC.

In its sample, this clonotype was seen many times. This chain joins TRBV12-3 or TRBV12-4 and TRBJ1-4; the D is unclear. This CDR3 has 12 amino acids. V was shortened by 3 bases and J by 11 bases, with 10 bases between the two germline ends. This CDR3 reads CASSFGLEKLFF. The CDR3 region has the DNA TGTGCCAGCAGTTTCGGACTGGAGAAACTGTTTTTT.

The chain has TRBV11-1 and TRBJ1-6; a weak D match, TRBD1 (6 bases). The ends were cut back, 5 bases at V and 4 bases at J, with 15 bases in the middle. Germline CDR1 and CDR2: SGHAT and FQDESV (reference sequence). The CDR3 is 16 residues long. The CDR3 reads CASSPRGQSYNSPLHF. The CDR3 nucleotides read TGTGCCAGCAGCCCGCGCGGACAGTCGTATAATTCACCCCTCCACTTT.

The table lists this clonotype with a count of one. The CDR3 nucleotides read TGTGCCAGCAGTCCCCTCGGGCAGGGGGCGCACGGGGCCAACGTCCTGACTTTC. Translated: CASSPLGQGAHGANVLTF. The rearrangement joins TRBV6-6 to TRBJ2-6; 8 nucleotides line up with TRBD1. This CDR3 is built from 18 residues. V was clipped by 5 bases and J by 4 bases; unmatched bases: 13. CDR1 is MNHNY and CDR2 is SVGAGI in the germline V gene (reference sequence).

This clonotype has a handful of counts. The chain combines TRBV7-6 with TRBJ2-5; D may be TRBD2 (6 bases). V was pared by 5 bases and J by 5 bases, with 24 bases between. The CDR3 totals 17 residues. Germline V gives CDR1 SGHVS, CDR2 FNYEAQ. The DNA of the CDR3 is TGTGCCAGCAGCACCACGGGACTCTCACCCGGGCGGGAGACCCAGTACTTC. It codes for CASSTTGLSPGRETQYF.

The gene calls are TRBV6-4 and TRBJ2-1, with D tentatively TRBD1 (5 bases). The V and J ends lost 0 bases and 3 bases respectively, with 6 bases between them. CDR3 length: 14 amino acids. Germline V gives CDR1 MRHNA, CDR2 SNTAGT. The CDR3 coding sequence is TGTGCCAGCAGTGACTCAGGGGACTACAATGAGCAGTTCTTC. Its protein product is CASSDSGDYNEQFF.

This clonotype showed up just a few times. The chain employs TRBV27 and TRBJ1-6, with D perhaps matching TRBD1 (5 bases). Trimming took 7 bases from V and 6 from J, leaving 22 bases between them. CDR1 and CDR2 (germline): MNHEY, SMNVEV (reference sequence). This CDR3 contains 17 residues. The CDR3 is CASTQFAGTWGNSPLHF. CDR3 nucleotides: TGTGCCAGCACCCAGTTTGCAGGGACGTGGGGTAATTCACCCCTCCACTTT.

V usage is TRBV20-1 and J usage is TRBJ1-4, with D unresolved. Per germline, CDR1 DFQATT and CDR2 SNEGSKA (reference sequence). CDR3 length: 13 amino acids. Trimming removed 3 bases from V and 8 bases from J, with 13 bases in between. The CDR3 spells CSARLPGSEKLFF. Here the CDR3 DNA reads TGCAGTGCTAGGCTCCCCGGGAGCGAAAAACTGTTTTTT.

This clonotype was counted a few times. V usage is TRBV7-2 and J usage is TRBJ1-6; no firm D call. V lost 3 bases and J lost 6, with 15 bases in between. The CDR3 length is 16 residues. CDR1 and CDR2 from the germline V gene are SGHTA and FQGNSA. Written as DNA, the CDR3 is TGTGCCAGCAGCTTCCCACGGGGTCGGACTAATTCACCCCTCCACTTT. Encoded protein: CASSFPRGRTNSPLHF.

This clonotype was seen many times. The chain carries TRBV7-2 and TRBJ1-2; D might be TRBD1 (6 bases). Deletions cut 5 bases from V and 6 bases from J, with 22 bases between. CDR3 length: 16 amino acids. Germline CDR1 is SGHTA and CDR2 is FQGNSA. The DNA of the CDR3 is TGTGCCAGCAGCACTCATAAATTGGGTAGGGGGGATGGCTACACCTTC. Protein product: CASSTHKLGRGDGYTF.

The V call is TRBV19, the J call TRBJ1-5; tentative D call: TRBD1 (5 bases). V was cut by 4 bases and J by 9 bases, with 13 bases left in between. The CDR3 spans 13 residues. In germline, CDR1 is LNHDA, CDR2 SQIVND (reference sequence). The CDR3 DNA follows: TGTGCCAGTAGTAAAAGGGGAAGCCTGCCCCAGCATTTT. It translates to CASSKRGSLPQHF. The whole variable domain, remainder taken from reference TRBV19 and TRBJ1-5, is DGGITQSPKYLFRKEGQNVTLSCEQNLNHDAMYWYRQDPGQGLRLIYYSQIVNDFQKGDIAEGYSVSREKKESFPLTVTSAQKNPTAFYLCASSKRGSLPQHFGDGTRLSIL.

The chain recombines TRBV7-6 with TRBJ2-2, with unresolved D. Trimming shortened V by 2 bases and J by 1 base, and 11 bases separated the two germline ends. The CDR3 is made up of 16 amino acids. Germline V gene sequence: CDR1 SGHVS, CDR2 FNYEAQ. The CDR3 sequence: CASSLRIIGNTGELFF. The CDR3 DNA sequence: TGTGCCAGCAGCTTAAGAATCATTGGGAACACCGGGGAGCTGTTTTTT.

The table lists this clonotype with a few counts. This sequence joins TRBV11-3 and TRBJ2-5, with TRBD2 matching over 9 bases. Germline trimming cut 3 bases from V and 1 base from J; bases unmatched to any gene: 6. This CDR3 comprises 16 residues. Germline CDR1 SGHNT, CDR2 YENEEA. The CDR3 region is CASSLRFSGSQETQYF. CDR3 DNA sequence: TGTGCCAGCAGCTTGCGGTTTAGCGGGAGCCAAGAGACCCAGTACTTC.

CDR3 coding DNA: TGTGCTAGTGGTCACCCAGGAGCGGGGATTTACAATGAGCAGTTCTTC. This encodes CASGHPGAGIYNEQFF. The rearrangement links TRBV12-5 to TRBJ2-1, with 7 bases identical to TRBD2. This CDR3 is 16 amino acids long. Trimming cost V 5 bases and J 4 bases; bases outside gene matches: 11. CDR1 and CDR2 from the germline V gene are LGHNT and FRNRAP.

In DNA, the CDR3 is TGTGCCAGCAGACCTGGGACTAGACCAGATACGCAGTATTTT. Its protein product is CASRPGTRPDTQYF. V gene TRBV12-3 or TRBV12-4 combines with J gene TRBJ2-3, with 8 bases matching TRBD2. The V and J ends lost 6 bases and 4 bases, in that order; junction bases with no gene match: 6. The CDR3 covers 14 residues.

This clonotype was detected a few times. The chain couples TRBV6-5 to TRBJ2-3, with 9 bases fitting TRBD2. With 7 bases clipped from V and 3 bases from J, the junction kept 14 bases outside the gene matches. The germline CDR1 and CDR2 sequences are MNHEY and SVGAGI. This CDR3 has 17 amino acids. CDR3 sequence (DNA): TGTGCCAGCACCCGCAATCGGGTAGCGGGAGAGACAGATACGCAGTATTTT. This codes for CASTRNRVAGETDTQYF.

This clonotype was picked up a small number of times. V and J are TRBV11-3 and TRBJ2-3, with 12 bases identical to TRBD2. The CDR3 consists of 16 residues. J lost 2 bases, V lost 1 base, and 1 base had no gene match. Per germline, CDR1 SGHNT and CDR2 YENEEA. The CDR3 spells CASSLGTSGATDTQYF. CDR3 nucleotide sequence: TGTGCCAGCAGCTTAGGGACTAGCGGGGCCACAGATACGCAGTATTTT. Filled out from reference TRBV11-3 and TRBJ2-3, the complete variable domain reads EAGVVQSPRYKIIEKKQPVAFWCNPISGHNTLYWYLQNLGQGPELLIRYENEEAVDDSQLPKDRFSAERLKGVDSTLKIQPAELGDSAVYLCASSLGTSGATDTQYFGPGTRLTVL.

CDR3 loop: CASSLHQVNEQFF. Written as DNA, the CDR3 is TGTGCCAGCAGCTTACACCAAGTCAATGAGCAGTTCTTC. V and J are TRBV7-6 and TRBJ2-1, with D hard to call. Germline loops: CDR1 SGHVS, CDR2 FNYEAQ. This CDR3 is 13 amino acids long. V gave up 2 bases and J gave up 6 bases, with 8 bases separating them.

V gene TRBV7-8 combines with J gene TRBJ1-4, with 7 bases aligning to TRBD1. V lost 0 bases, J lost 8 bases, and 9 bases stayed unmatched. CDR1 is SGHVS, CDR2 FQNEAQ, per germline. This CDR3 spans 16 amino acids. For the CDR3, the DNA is TGTGCCAGCAGCTTAGCGCAGGGGGGGGCTAGGGAAAAACTGTTTTTT. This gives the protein CASSLAQGGAREKLFF.

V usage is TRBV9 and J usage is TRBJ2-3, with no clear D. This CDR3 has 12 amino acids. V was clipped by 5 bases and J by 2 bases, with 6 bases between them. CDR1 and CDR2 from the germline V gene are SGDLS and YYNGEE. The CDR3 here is CASSGLTDTQYF. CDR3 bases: TGTGCCAGCAGTGGCCTCACAGATACGCAGTATTTT.

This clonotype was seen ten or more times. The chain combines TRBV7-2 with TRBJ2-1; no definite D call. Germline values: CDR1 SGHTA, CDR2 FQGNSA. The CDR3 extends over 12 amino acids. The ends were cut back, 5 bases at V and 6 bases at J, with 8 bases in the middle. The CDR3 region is CASSPQRNEQFF. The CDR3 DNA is TGTGCCAGCAGCCCCCAACGCAATGAGCAGTTCTTC.

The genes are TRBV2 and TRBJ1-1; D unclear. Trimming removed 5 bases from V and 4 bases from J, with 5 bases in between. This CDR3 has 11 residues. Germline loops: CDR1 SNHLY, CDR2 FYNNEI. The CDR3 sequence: CASSWATEAFF. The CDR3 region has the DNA TGTGCCAGCAGTTGGGCCACTGAAGCTTTCTTT.

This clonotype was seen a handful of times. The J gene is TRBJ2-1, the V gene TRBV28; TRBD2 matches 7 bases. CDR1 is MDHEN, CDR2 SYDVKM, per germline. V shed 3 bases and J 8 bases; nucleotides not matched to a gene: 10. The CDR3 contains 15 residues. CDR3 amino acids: CASSLWTRPPHEQFF. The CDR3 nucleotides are TGTGCCAGCAGTTTGTGGACTAGGCCCCCTCATGAGCAGTTCTTC.

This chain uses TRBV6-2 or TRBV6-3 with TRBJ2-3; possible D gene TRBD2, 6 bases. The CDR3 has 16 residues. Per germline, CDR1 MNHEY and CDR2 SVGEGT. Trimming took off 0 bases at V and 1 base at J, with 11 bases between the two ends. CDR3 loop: CASSYSPGRGTDTQYF. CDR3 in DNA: TGTGCCAGCAGTTACTCACCCGGGAGAGGCACAGATACGCAGTATTTT.